This TCR beta chain stems from a study of beta chain features in type 1 diabetes. This clone has a handful of counts. Its specificity is not known. V lost 3 bases and J lost 15, with 12 bases in between. Germline lookup yields CDR1 SGHDT and CDR2 YYEEEE. The CDR3 is 11 amino acids. Investigators reverse transcribed all isolated RNA, so they sequenced expressed TCRB transcripts. Assay: immunoSEQ multiplex PCR; the TCRdb copy retains only in-frame clones and omits some. The sample includes about 170,000 clones, about 7.9% of them seen just once. Notes on the study in general: Moderately but significantly shorter TCRB CDR3s were found in Type 1 diabetes patients in all four CD4+ subsets.

Sequencing input: central memory CD4+ T cells from blood. The gene calls are TRBV5-6 and TRBJ1-4, with a weak D call TRBD1 (5 bases). This sequence was found in a man aged 18 to 29 with type 1 diabetes. The CDR3 loop reads CASSSGTQVFF. The CDR3 DNA reads TGTGCCAGCAGCTCCGGGACTCAGGTGTTTTTT.